One and the same sample provided the 18 T cell receptor beta chains below, sequenced in a study of PD-1 blockade in classical Hodgkin lymphoma (dated by TCRdb to 2020 to 2021). What this sample's time point label stands for: cycle 4 day 1 (C4D1), after five to seven weeks of nivolumab. Relapse after autologous stem cell transplantation had occurred in all trial patients, and cohorts A, B and C were distinguished by prior brentuximab vedotin exposure. Library preparation used the immunoSEQ multiplex PCR assay. The immuneACCESS repertoire file appears here via TCRdb, limited to in-frame rearrangements. These files lack a portion of the clones; in checked studies, under half of the deficit traces to unresolved V genes, and the cause of the others is not known. In this sample the table shows around 25,000 clones, about 88% of which occur a single time. The top ten clonotypes cover approximately 6.2% of the sample.

The specimen comprised peripheral blood mononuclear cells (PBMCs), sampled before the fourth cycle of nivolumab. The source is a human donor with classical Hodgkin lymphoma.

The gene calls are TRBV5-6 and TRBJ2-7; D is tentatively TRBD1 or TRBD2 (5 bases each). The CDR3 has 14 residues. Trimming removed 0 bases from V and 5 bases from J, with 12 bases in between. The germline V gene encodes CDR1 SGHDT and CDR2 YYEEEE. CDR3 bases: TGTGCCAGCAGCTTGGAAGGGGCTAGCAACGAGCAGTACTTC. Its protein is CASSLEGASNEQYF.

This CDR3 is CASSHPNTEAFF. CDR3 nucleotides: TGTGCCAGCAGCCACCCGAACACTGAAGCTTTCTTT. This chain connects TRBV13 to TRBJ1-1; no firm D call. The CDR3 consists of 12 residues. Trimming left V 5 bases short and J 1 base short, with 5 bases between. The V gene's germline CDR1 is PRHDT and CDR2 FYEKMQ (reference sequence).

The rearrangement joins TRBV15 to TRBJ2-7, with 7 bases lining up with TRBD1. V trimming: 0 bases; J trimming: 2 bases; junction bases outside the gene matches: 1. CDR3 size: 14 residues. CDR1 is LNHNV and CDR2 is YYDKDF in the germline V gene (reference sequence). The CDR3 nucleotides are TGTGCCACCAGCAGAGACACAGGGGCCTACGAGCAGTACTTC. This codes for CATSRDTGAYEQYF.

This sequence joins TRBV7-9 and TRBJ2-1; D unclear. Germline lookup yields CDR1 SEHNR and CDR2 FQNEAQ (reference sequence). The length of the CDR3 is 13 residues. Between the trimmed V and J ends, which lost 2 bases and 5 bases, there was a span of 7 bases. Here the CDR3 DNA reads TGTGCCAGCAGCTTATCTGGGCACAATGAGCAGTTCTTC. Translation: CASSLSGHNEQFF.

The V call is TRBV9, the J call TRBJ2-3, with TRBD1 matching 11 bases. Losses at the gene ends were 4 bases for V and 3 bases for J; bases not matched to a gene: 4. Germline CDR1 reads SGDLS; CDR2 reads YYNGEE. CDR3 length: 15 residues. The DNA of the CDR3 is TGTGCCAGCAGCCTGGGACAGGGGGGTACAGATACGCAGTATTTT. As protein: CASSLGQGGTDTQYF.

This chain links TRBV9 with TRBJ2-2; TRBD2 is a possible D gene (5 bases). Germline assignment: CDR1 SGDLS and CDR2 YYNGEE. Trimming stripped 0 bases from V and 0 bases from J, with 9 bases between. CDR3 length: 16 amino acids. The CDR3: CASSVGLRANTGELFF. CDR3 DNA sequence: TGTGCCAGCAGCGTAGGTTTGAGGGCGAACACCGGGGAGCTGTTTTTT.

The V and J genes are TRBV9 and TRBJ2-5; perhaps TRBD1 as D (5 bases). CDR3 length: 13 amino acids. Trimming removed 2 bases from V and 1 base from J, with 6 bases in between. Germline V gives CDR1 SGDLS, CDR2 YYNGEE. CDR3 in DNA: TGTGCCAGCAGCGTCAGGGCCCAAGAGACCCAGTACTTC. Translated, it gives CASSVRAQETQYF.

This chain uses TRBV7-9 with TRBJ2-1, with TRBD2 matching over 14 bases. The CDR3 is made up of 18 amino acids. V gave up 5 bases and J gave up 3 bases; unmatched junction bases: 9. CDR1 is SEHNR, CDR2 FQNEAQ, per germline (reference sequence). CDR3 nucleotides: TGTGCCAGCAGCCCCGGGACTAGCGGGAGCAGGGGCTACAATGAGCAGTTCTTC. Translated, it gives CASSPGTSGSRGYNEQFF.

V gene TRBV4-3 combines with J gene TRBJ1-2, with D possibly matching TRBD1 (5 bases). V was shortened by 0 bases and J by 3 bases, with 17 bases between the two germline ends. The CDR3 consists of 17 residues. Germline loops: CDR1 LGHNA, CDR2 YSLEER. CDR3 sequence: CASSQDWGNLGDYGYTF. The CDR3 DNA is TGCGCCAGCAGCCAAGATTGGGGGAATTTAGGCGACTATGGCTACACCTTC.

This rearrangement joins TRBV5-6 to TRBJ2-3, with D unresolved. Trimming cost V 3 bases and J 3 bases, with 8 bases left between them. The germline CDR1 and CDR2 sequences are SGHDT and YYEEEE. The CDR3 is made up of 13 amino acids. CDR3 bases: TGTGCCAGCAGCTCCCCGGTGACAGATACGCAGTATTTT. Its protein is CASSSPVTDTQYF. Full variable domain (outside the CDR3, taken from reference TRBV5-6 and TRBJ2-3): DAGVTQSPTHLIKTRGQQVTLRCSPKSGHDTVSWYQQALGQGPQFIFQYYEEEERQRGNFPDRFSGHQFPNYSSELNVNALLLGDSALYLCASSSPVTDTQYFGPGTRLTVL.

The chain joins TRBV6-5 to TRBJ1-1, with TRBD1 as a possible D gene (5 bases). V was clipped by 7 bases and J by 2 bases, with 17 bases between them. The CDR3 has 15 residues. In germline, CDR1 is MNHEY, CDR2 SVGAGI. CDR3 sequence: CASTQGPPFNTEAFF. The CDR3 coding sequence is TGTGCCAGCACCCAGGGCCCGCCGTTTAACACTGAAGCTTTCTTT.

This clone is categorized as medium-sized. V gene TRBV5-1 combines with J gene TRBJ1-2; no clear D gene. The CDR3 runs 14 residues. Trimming pared 1 base from V and 2 bases from J, leaving 9 bases between. CDR1 is SGHRS, CDR2 YFSETQ, per germline. The CDR3 coding sequence is TGCGCCAGCAGCTTGTCCGGGATCAACTATGGCTACACCTTC. Protein sequence: CASSLSGINYGYTF.

There are a few counts of this clone. The chain has TRBV29-1 and TRBJ2-3; 14 bases line up with TRBD2. Trimming took 8 bases from V and 2 from J; bases not matched to a gene: 12. Germline V gene data show CDR1 as SQVTM and CDR2 as ANQGSEA. CDR3 size: 17 residues. The CDR3: CSYYPGTSGRITDTQYF. CDR3 in DNA: TGCAGCTATTATCCCGGGACTAGCGGGAGAATCACAGATACGCAGTATTTT.

This clone was observed once. The V call is TRBV30, the J call TRBJ2-1; D call uncertain. V was trimmed by 1 base and J by 2 bases, leaving 0 bases between them. This CDR3 has 11 amino acids. Germline V gene lookup returns CDR1 GTSNPN and CDR2 SVGIG (reference sequence). In nucleotides, the CDR3 is TGTGCCTGGAGTGCCTACAATGAGCAGTTCTTC. Amino acids: CAWSAYNEQFF. Looking up the rest from reference TRBV30 and TRBJ2-1 gives the full variable domain: SQTIHQWPATLVQPVGSPLSLECTVEGTSNPNLYWYRQAAGRGLQLLFYSVGIGQISSEVPQNLSASRPQDRQFILSSKKLLLSDSGFYLCAWSAYNEQFFGPGTRLTVL.

This chain connects TRBV7-2 to TRBJ1-3, with no clear D. V was cut by 1 base and J by 0 bases, with 10 bases left in between. Germline CDR1 is SGHTA and CDR2 is FQGNSA. The CDR3 extends over 16 amino acids. In nucleotides, the CDR3 is TGTGCCAGCAGCTTAGAGGCAGGTTTCTCTGGAAACACCATATATTTT. Translation gives CASSLEAGFSGNTIYF.

The gene calls are TRBV10-3 and TRBJ2-7; D unclear. The ends were cut back, 7 bases at V and 0 bases at J, with 16 bases in the middle. The CDR3 sequence is 15 residues long. Germline V gene sequence: CDR1 ENHRY, CDR2 SYGVKD. The CDR3 DNA sequence: TGTGCCATCACTCCGGGCCCCAGGAGCTCCTACGAGCAGTACTTC. This translates into CAITPGPRSSYEQYF.

This sequence joins TRBV6-5 and TRBJ1-2, with D unclear. The ends were cut back, 2 bases at V and 4 bases at J, with 8 bases in the middle. Germline V CDR1 and CDR2: MNHEY, SVGAGI. The CDR3 sequence is 13 residues long. The DNA of the CDR3 is TGTGCCAGCAGTTACGTCTTCCCCTATGGCTACACCTTC. Its protein is CASSYVFPYGYTF.

CDR3 region: CASSETEMNYGYTF. DNA of the CDR3: TGTGCCAGCTCCGAAACAGAGATGAACTATGGCTACACCTTC. The V gene is TRBV11-3, the J gene TRBJ1-2; D is undetermined. From germline, CDR1 is SGHNT and CDR2 YENEEA. The CDR3 runs to 14 residues. With 8 bases removed from V and 2 bases from J, the gap between germline ends came to 15 bases.